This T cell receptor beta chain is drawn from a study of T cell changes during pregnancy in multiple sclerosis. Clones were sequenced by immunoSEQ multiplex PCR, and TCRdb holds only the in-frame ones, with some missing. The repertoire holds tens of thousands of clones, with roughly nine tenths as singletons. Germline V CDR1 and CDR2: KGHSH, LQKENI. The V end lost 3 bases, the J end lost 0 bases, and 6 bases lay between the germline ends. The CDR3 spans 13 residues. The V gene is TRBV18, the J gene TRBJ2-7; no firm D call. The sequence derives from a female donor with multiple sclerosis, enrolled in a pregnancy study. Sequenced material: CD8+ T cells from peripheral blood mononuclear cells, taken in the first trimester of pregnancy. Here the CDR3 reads CASSPPHSYEQYF. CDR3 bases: TGTGCCAGCTCACCTCCACACTCCTACGAGCAGTACTTC.